This TCR beta chain was sequenced during a study of T cell responses to AZD1222 COVID-19 vaccine. Study conclusions and caveats: Targeting of unmutated variant regions was reportedly seen in nearly half of spike-specific TCRs. Recipients of two AZD1222 doses showed rising Spike-specific TCR breadth and depth. Across the whole spike, CD4 TCRs peaked at regions 160-218 and 743-854.

This clone has only a few counts. The antigen remains undetermined. The CDR3 extends over 13 amino acids. The method was immunoSEQ multiplex PCR; TCRdb's version includes in-frame clones alone and lacks a portion of them. The table shows 160,000 or so clones, with around 94% occurring only once. The origin of this receptor is an adult in good health. The chain carries TRBV21-1 and TRBJ1-1. TRBV21-1 corresponds to a pseudogene. Sequencing used peripheral blood, obtained on day 0 of AZD1222 vaccination. DNA of the CDR3: TGTGCCAGCAGCCCTACTCTCGACCCTGAAGCTTTCTTT. Its translation is CASSPTLDPEAFF.